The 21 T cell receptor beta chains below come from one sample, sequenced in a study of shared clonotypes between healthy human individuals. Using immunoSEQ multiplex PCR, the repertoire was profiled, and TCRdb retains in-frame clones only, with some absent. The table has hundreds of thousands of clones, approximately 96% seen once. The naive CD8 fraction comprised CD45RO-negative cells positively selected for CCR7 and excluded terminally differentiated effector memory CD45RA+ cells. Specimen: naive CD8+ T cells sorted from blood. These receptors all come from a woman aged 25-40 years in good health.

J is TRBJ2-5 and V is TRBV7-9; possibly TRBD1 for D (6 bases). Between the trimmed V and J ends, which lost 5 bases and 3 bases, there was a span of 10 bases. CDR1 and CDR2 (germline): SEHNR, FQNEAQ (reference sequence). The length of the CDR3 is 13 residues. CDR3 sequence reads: CASSINREETQYF. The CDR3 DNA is TGTGCCAGCAGCATTAACAGGGAAGAGACCCAGTACTTC. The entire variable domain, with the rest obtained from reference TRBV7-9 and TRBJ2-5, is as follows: DTGVSQNPRHKITKRGQNVTFRCDPISEHNRLYWYRQTLGQGPEFLTYFQNEAQLEKSRLLSDRFSAERPKGSFSTLEIQRTEQGDSAMYLCASSINREETQYFGPGTRLLVL.

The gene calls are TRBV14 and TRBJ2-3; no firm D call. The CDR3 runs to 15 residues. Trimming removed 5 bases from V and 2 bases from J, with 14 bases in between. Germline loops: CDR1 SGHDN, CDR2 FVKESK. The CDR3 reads CASSAYGFLTDTQYF. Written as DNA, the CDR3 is TGTGCCAGCAGCGCGTATGGCTTTCTCACAGATACGCAGTATTTT.

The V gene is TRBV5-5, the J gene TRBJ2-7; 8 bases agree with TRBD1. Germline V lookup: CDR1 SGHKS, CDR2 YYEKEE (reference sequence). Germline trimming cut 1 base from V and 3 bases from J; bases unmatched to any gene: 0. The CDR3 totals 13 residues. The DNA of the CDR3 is TGTGCCAGCAGCTTGACAGGGGGCTACGAGCAGTACTTC. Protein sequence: CASSLTGGYEQYF.

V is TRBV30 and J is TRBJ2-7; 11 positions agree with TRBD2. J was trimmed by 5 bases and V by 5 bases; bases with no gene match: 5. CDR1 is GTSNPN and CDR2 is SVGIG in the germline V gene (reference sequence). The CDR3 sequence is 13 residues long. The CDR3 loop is CAWDALAGDEQYF. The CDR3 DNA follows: TGTGCCTGGGACGCACTAGCGGGAGACGAGCAGTACTTC.

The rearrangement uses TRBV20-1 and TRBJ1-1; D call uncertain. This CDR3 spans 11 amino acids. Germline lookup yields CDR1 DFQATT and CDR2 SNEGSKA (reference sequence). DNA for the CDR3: TGCAGCGCCGACACGAACACTGAAGCTTTCTTT. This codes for CSADTNTEAFF.

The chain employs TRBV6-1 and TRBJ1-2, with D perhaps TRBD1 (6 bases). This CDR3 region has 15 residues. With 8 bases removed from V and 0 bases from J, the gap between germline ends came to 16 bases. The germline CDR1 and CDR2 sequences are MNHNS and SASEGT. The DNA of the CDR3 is TGTGCCAGCTCTACAGGGATCCATCCTAACTATGGCTACACCTTC. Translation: CASSTGIHPNYGYTF.

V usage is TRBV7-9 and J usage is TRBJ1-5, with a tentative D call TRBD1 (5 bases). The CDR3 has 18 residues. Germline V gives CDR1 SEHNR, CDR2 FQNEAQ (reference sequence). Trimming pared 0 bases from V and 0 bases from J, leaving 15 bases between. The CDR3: CASSLARPGLYSNQPQHF. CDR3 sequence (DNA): TGTGCCAGCAGCTTAGCCCGACCGGGACTCTATAGCAATCAGCCCCAGCATTTT.

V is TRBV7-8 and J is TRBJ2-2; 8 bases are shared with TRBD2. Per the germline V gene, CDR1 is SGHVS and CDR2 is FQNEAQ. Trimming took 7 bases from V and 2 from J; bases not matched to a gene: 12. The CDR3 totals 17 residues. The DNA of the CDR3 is TGTGCCAGCACCCCGGGGGGGCTAGCGGAAAACACCGGGGAGCTGTTTTTT. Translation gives CASTPGGLAENTGELFF.

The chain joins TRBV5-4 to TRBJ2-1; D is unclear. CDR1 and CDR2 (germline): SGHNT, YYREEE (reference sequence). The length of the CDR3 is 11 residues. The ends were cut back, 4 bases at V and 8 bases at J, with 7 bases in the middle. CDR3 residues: CASSTLHEQFF. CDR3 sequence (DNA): TGTGCCAGCAGCACCCTTCATGAGCAGTTCTTC.

In nucleotides, the CDR3 is TGTGCCAGCAGCTGGGTAGCGGGAGAAAGGACCTACGAGCAGTACTTC. Protein sequence: CASSWVAGERTYEQYF. The J gene is TRBJ2-7, the V gene TRBV7-8; 9 bases match TRBD2. In germline, CDR1 is SGHVS, CDR2 FQNEAQ. The CDR3 totals 16 residues. The junction had 9 bases not matched to a gene; V was cut back by 4 bases and J by 2 bases.

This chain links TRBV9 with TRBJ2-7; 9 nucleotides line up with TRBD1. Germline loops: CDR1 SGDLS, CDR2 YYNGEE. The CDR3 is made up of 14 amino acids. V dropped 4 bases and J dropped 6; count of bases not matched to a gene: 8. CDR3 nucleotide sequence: TGTGCCAGCAGCCCAAGGGGACAGGGTGGCGAGCAGTACTTC. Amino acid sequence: CASSPRGQGGEQYF.

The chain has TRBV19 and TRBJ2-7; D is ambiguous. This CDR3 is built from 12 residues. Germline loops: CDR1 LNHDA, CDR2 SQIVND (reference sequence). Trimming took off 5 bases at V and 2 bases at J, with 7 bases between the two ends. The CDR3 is CASSSSAYEQYF. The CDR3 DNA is TGTGCCAGTAGTTCAAGCGCCTACGAGCAGTACTTC.

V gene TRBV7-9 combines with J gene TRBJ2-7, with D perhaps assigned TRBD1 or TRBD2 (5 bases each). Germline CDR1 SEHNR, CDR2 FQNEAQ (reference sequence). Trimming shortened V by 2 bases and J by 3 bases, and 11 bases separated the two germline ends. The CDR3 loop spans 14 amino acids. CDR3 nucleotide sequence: TGTGCCAGCAGCTTATCCTCTGGGGGCTACGAGCAGTACTTC. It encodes CASSLSSGGYEQYF.

CDR3 residues: CASSPTGVIDTQYF. The CDR3 bases are TGCGCCAGCAGCCCTACAGGGGTTATAGATACGCAGTATTTT. The chain employs TRBV4-1 and TRBJ2-3, with 7 positions matching TRBD1. The J segment lost 5 bases and the V segment lost 4 bases, leaving 6 bases of the junction unmatched. Germline CDR1 reads MGHRA; CDR2 reads YSYEKL. The CDR3 consists of 14 residues.

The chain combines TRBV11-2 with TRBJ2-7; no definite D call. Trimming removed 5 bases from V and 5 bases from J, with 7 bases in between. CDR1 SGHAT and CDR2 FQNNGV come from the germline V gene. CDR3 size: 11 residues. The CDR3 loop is CASSLGHEQYF. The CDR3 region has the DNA TGTGCCAGCAGCCTAGGGCACGAGCAGTACTTC.

The CDR3 DNA follows: TGTGCCAGCAGCTTAGGGGACCCCTGGGAAAATCAGCCCCAGCATTTT. Protein product: CASSLGDPWENQPQHF. This chain connects TRBV7-8 to TRBJ1-5; D is perhaps TRBD1 (5 bases). Trimming stripped 1 base from V and 4 bases from J, with 14 bases between. CDR1 and CDR2 (germline): SGHVS, FQNEAQ. The CDR3 is 16 residues long.

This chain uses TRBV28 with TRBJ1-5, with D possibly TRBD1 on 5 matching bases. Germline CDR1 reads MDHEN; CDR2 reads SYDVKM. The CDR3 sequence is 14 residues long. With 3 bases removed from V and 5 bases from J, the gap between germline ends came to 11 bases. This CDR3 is CASSFRGTHQPQHF. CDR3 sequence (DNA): TGTGCCAGCAGTTTCCGCGGGACGCATCAGCCCCAGCATTTT. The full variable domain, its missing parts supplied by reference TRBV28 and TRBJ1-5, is DVKVTQSSRYLVKRTGEKVFLECVQDMDHENMFWYRQDPGLGLRLIYFSYDVKMKEKGDIPEGYSVSREKKERFSLILESASTNQTSMYLCASSFRGTHQPQHFGDGTRLSIL.

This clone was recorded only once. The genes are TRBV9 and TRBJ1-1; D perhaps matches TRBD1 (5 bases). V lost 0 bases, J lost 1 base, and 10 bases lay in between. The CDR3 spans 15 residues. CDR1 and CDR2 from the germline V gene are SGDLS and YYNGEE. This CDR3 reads CASSVAQGTNTEAFF. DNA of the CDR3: TGTGCCAGCAGCGTAGCCCAGGGAACGAACACTGAAGCTTTCTTT.

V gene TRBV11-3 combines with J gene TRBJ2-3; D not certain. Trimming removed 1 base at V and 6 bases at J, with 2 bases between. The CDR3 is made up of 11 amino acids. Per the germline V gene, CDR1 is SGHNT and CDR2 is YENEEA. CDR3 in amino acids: CASSLGDTQYF. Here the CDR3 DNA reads TGTGCCAGCAGCTTAGGCGATACGCAGTATTTT.

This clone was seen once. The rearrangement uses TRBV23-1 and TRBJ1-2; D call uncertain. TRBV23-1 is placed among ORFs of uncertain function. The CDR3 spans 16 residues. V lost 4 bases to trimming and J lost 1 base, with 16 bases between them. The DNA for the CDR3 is TGCGCCAGCAGTCCAGCCCGAGAGCCCTTTAACTATGGCTACACCTTC. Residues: CASSPAREPFNYGYTF.

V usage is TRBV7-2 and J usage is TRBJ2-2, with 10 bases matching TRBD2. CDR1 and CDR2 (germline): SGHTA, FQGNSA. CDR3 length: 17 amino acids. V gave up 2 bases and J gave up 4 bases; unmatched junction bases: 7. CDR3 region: CASSLRLAGSGTGELFF. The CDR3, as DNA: TGTGCCAGCAGCTTAAGACTAGCGGGTTCGGGCACCGGGGAGCTGTTTTTT.